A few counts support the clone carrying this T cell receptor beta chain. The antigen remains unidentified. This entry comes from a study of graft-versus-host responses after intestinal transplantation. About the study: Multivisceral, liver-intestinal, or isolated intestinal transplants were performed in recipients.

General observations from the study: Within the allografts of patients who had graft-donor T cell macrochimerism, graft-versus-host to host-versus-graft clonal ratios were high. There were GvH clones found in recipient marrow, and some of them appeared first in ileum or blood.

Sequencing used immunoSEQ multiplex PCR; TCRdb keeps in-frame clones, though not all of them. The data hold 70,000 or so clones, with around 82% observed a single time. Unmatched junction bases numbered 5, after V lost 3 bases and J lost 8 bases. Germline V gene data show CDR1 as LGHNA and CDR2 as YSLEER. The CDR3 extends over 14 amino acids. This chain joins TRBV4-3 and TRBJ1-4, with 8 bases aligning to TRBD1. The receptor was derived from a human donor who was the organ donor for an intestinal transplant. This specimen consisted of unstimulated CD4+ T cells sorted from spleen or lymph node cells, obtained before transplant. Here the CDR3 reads CASSQTRGQEKLFF. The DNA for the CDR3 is TGCGCCAGCAGCCAGACCAGGGGGCAAGAAAAACTGTTTTTT.